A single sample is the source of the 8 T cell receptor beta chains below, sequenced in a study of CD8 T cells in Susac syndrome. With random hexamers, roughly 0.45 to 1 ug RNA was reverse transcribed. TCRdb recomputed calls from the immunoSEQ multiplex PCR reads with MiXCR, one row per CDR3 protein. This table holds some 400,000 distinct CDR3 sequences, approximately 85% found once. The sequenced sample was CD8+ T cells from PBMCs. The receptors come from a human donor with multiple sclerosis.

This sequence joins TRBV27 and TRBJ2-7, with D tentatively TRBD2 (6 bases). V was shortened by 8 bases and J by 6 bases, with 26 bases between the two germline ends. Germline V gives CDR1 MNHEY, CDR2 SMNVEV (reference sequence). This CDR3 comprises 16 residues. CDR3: CASSISAGPLIGEQYF. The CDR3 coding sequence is TGTGCCAGCTCTATATCCGCGGGACCCCTAATCGGCGAGCAGTACTTC.

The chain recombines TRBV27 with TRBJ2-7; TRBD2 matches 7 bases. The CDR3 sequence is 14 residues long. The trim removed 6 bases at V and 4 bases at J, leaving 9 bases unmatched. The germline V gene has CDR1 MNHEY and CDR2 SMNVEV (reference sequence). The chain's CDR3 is CASSISGTNYEQYF. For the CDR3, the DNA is TGTGCCAGCAGCATCAGCGGGACTAATTACGAGCAGTACTTC.

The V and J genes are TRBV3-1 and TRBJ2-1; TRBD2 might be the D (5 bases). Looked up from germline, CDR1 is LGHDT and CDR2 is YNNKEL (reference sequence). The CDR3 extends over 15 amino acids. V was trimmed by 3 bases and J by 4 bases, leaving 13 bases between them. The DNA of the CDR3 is TGTGCCAGCAGCCATCAGCAACTAGAATACAATGAGCAGTTCTTC. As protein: CASSHQQLEYNEQFF.

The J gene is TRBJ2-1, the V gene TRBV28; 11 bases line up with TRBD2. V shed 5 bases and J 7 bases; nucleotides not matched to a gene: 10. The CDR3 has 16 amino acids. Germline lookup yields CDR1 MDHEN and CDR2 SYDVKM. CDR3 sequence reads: CASSPPGLAEGNEQFF. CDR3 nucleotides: TGTGCCAGCAGTCCGCCGGGACTAGCGGAAGGGAATGAGCAGTTCTTC.

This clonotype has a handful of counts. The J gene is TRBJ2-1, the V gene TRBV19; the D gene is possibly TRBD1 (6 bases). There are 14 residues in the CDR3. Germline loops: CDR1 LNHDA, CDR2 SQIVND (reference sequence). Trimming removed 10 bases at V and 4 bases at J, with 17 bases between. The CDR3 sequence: CATGTEGGYNEQFF. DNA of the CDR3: TGTGCCACTGGGACCGAAGGGGGTTACAATGAGCAGTTCTTC. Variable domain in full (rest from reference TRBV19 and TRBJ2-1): DGGITQSPKYLFRKEGQNVTLSCEQNLNHDAMYWYRQDPGQGLRLIYYSQIVNDFQKGDIAEGYSVSREKKESFPLTVTSAQKNPTAFYLCATGTEGGYNEQFFGPGTRLTVL.

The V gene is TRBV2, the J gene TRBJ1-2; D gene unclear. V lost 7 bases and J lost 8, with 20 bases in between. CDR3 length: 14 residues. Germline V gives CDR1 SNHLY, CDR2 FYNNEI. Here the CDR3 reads CASTTVLVGTGYTF. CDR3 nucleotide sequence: TGTGCCAGCACCACCGTGCTGGTCGGCACGGGCTACACCTTC.

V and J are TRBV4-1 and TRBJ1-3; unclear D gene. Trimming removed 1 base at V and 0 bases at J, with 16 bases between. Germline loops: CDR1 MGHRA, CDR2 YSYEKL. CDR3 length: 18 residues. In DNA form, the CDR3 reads TGCGCCAGCAGCCAAGGTCTATGGGGATCCGACTCTGGAAACACCATATATTTT. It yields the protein CASSQGLWGSDSGNTIYF.

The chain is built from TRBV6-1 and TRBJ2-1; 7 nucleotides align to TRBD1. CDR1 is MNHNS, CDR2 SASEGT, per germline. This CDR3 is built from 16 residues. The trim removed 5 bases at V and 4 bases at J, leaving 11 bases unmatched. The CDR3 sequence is CASSHGLATGYNEQFF. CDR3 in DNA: TGTGCCAGCAGTCACGGGCTTGCGACAGGGTACAATGAGCAGTTCTTC.